This T cell receptor (beta chain) was recovered during a study of tumour-infiltrating T cells in Burkitt lymphoma. Only in-frame clones appear in the TCRdb table, and some are missing; sequencing was by immunoSEQ multiplex PCR. The data hold roughly 1,400 clones, with approximately 93% observed a single time. The CDR3 is made up of 15 amino acids. The germline gives CDR1 GTSNPN, CDR2 SVGIG (reference sequence). The V end lost 4 bases, the J end lost 4 bases, and 16 bases lay between the germline ends. The chain has TRBV30 and TRBJ1-4; weak D call: TRBD1 (5 bases). The material sequenced was tumor tissue. This TCR was recovered from a human donor with diffuse large B-cell lymphoma. As DNA, the CDR3 is TGTGCCTGGACACCGGGACGGCGACTTAATGAAAAACTGTTTTTT. Amino acid sequence: CAWTPGRRLNEKLFF.